This passage covers 18 T cell receptor beta chains from one sample sequenced in a study of vaccination and CD4 T cells after COVID-19. Sequenced with the Oncomine TCR Beta short-read assay was DNA taken from cultured CD4+ T cells. Investigators isolated genomic DNA from cultured CD4+ T cells. Using its own MiXCR run on the PCR reads, TCRdb lists one record per CDR3 protein. The sample lists 10,000 or so distinct CDR3 sequences, over 35% occurring once. These receptors' antigens are unknown. Specified treatment: approximately nine-day PBMC culture with coronavirus spike peptide pools or control peptides (ViraFEST assay). Investigators obtained the unexposed donor's CD4+ T cells before the COVID-19 pandemic (2011-2018). Sequenced: CD4+ T cells from blood, cultured in vitro. These receptors all stem from a human donor in good health.

The chain links TRBV15 to TRBJ2-1; D may be TRBD1 or TRBD2 (6 bases each). The germline V gene has CDR1 LNHNV and CDR2 YYDKDF (reference sequence). The V end was cut by 5 bases, the J end by 14 bases, with 16 bases between. CDR3 size: 12 residues. CDR3 sequence (DNA): TGTGCCACCAGCCCCCGGGGGCGAGGGAAGTTCTTC. Its protein product is CATSPRGRGKFF.

This clonotype was counted a few times. V usage is TRBV7-8 and J usage is TRBJ2-1; D is ambiguous. Germline V gives CDR1 SGHVS, CDR2 FQNEAQ. CDR3 size: 14 residues. With 2 bases removed from V and 6 bases from J, the gap between germline ends came to 11 bases. In nucleotides, the CDR3 is TGTGCCAGCAGCTTATCAGGTCCGGGCAATGAGCAGTTCTTC. Amino acid sequence: CASSLSGPGNEQFF.

The chain uses TRBV6-1 and TRBJ2-5, with D uncertain. V was shortened by 3 bases and J by 1 base, with 15 bases between the two germline ends. Germline V gene sequence: CDR1 MNHNS, CDR2 SASEGT. The CDR3 consists of 16 residues. CDR3 bases: TGTGCCAGCAGTGATTATCGGCAGACCACCCAAGAGACCCAGTACTTC. Translating gives CASSDYRQTTQETQYF.

The rearrangement joins TRBV11-2 to TRBJ2-2, with TRBD2 matching 9 bases. The CDR3 totals 15 residues. CDR1 is SGHAT and CDR2 is FQNNGV in the germline V gene. V trimming: 5 bases; J trimming: 6 bases; junction bases outside the gene matches: 7. CDR3 amino acids: CASSRRLAASGELFF. The CDR3 region has the DNA TGTGCCAGCAGCAGACGACTAGCGGCGTCCGGGGAGCTGTTTTTT.

This clonotype has a handful of counts. J is TRBJ2-7 and V is TRBV6-2 or TRBV6-3; D uncertain. Germline-derived CDR1 and CDR2 are MNHEY and SVGEGT. V was shortened by 3 bases and J by 2 bases, with 8 bases between the two germline ends. The CDR3 runs to 13 residues. In nucleotides, the CDR3 is TGTGCCAGCAGTTATCCCGACGCCTACGAGCAGTACTTC. Residues: CASSYPDAYEQYF.

This chain uses TRBV6-2 or TRBV6-3 with TRBJ2-3; D gene ambiguous. V was clipped by 7 bases and J by 4 bases, with 18 bases between them. In germline, CDR1 is MNHEY, CDR2 SVGEGT. This CDR3 has 15 amino acids. The CDR3, as DNA: TGTGCCAGCAATTCGCTGGTTGGGTTACCAGATACGCAGTATTTT. This encodes CASNSLVGLPDTQYF.

V usage is TRBV28 and J usage is TRBJ1-6, with a weak D call TRBD1 (6 bases). This CDR3 is built from 14 residues. Per the germline V gene, CDR1 is MDHEN and CDR2 is SYDVKM. V was clipped by 2 bases and J by 10 bases, with 12 bases between them. CDR3 amino acids: CASSLATGYSPLHF. CDR3 nucleotides: TGTGCCAGCAGTTTAGCAACAGGGTACTCACCCCTCCACTTT.

This clonotype showed up just a few times. The V gene is TRBV20-1, the J gene TRBJ2-7, with 14 bases that match TRBD2. The CDR3 is 16 amino acids. With V trimmed by 6 bases and J by 5 bases, 12 bases remained unmatched. CDR1 is DFQATT and CDR2 is SNEGSKA in the germline V gene (reference sequence). In nucleotides, the CDR3 is TGCAGTGCCCCCCTTCCGACTAGCGGGAGGGCCAACGAGCAGTACTTC. This encodes CSAPLPTSGRANEQYF.

V gene TRBV6-1 combines with J gene TRBJ2-7, with D hard to call. V dropped 6 bases and J dropped 9 bases, with 18 bases sitting between them. The CDR3 sequence is 13 residues long. The germline V gene encodes CDR1 MNHNS and CDR2 SASEGT. The chain's CDR3 is CASSLKLGPRQYF. The DNA of the CDR3 is TGTGCCAGCAGCTTAAAGCTCGGACCTCGGCAGTACTTC.

The J gene is TRBJ2-5, the V gene TRBV27; 9 bases line up with TRBD1. The germline CDR1 and CDR2 sequences are MNHEY and SMNVEV (reference sequence). There are 17 residues in the CDR3. V lost 4 bases, J lost 5 bases, and 14 bases stayed unmatched. DNA for the CDR3: TGTGCCAGCAGTTCAACAGGGGGCTACACCGGGTTGGAGACCCAGTACTTC. Its translation: CASSSTGGYTGLETQYF.

By share of the sample, this clonotype is medium-sized. The chain uses TRBV6-2 or TRBV6-3 and TRBJ1-5; 7 bases line up with TRBD1. V lost 0 bases to trimming and J lost 9 bases; unmatched junction nucleotides: 5. Germline V lookup: CDR1 MNHEY, CDR2 SVGEGT. The CDR3 extends over 14 amino acids. The CDR3, as DNA: TGTGCCAGCAGTTACTCGACAGGGACTTCGCCCCAGCATTTT. Translating it yields CASSYSTGTSPQHF.

The chain employs TRBV19 and TRBJ2-7, with D hard to call. Trimming cost V 10 bases and J 4 bases, with 17 bases left between them. In germline, CDR1 is LNHDA, CDR2 SQIVND (reference sequence). The CDR3 runs to 13 residues. CDR3 in DNA: TGTGCCACCACCACAAGCGTTGGGTACGAGCAGTACTTC. It translates to CATTTSVGYEQYF.

This rearrangement joins TRBV4-1 to TRBJ1-5; perhaps TRBD1 as D (6 bases). CDR3 length equals 16 residues. V dropped 0 bases and J dropped 2 bases, with 11 bases sitting between them. Germline V gene sequence: CDR1 MGHRA, CDR2 YSYEKL. The CDR3 nucleotides are TGCGCCAGCAGCCAAGATGGGGGCATCGGCAATCAGCCCCAGCATTTT. As protein: CASSQDGGIGNQPQHF.

Sample share makes this clonotype medium-sized (0.01 to 0.1%). The gene calls are TRBV15 and TRBJ2-3; D possibly corresponds to TRBD2 (6 bases). Germline-derived CDR1 and CDR2 are LNHNV and YYDKDF (reference sequence). The CDR3 is 15 residues long. The V end lost 3 bases, the J end lost 1 base, and 11 bases lay between the germline ends. CDR3 residues: CATSSRSGGTDTQYF. CDR3 DNA sequence: TGTGCCACCAGCAGCCGATCGGGAGGCACAGATACGCAGTATTTT.

V gene TRBV20-1 combines with J gene TRBJ2-4; 7 positions match TRBD1. With V trimmed by 3 bases and J by 1 base, 9 bases remained unmatched. There are 16 residues in the CDR3. From germline, CDR1 is DFQATT and CDR2 SNEGSKA (reference sequence). The CDR3 DNA follows: TGCAGTGCTAGTGCTGACAGGGTAGACGCCAAAAACATTCAGTACTTC. Translating gives CSASADRVDAKNIQYF.

This sequence joins TRBV19 and TRBJ1-5; TRBD1 matches 7 bases. Germline-derived CDR1 and CDR2 are LNHDA and SQIVND (reference sequence). The CDR3 sequence is 14 residues long. The junction had 5 bases not matched to a gene; V was cut back by 6 bases and J by 3 bases. The CDR3 is CASSTRGNNQPQHF. The CDR3 region has the DNA TGTGCCAGTAGCACCAGGGGGAACAATCAGCCCCAGCATTTT.

This chain links TRBV6-1 with TRBJ2-1, with a possible D match to TRBD2 (5 bases). The CDR3 sequence is 14 residues long. CDR1 is MNHNS, CDR2 SASEGT, per germline. V lost 5 bases and J lost 4, with 12 bases in between. DNA of the CDR3: TGTGCCAGCAGTAACCGGGGTCCTTACAATGAGCAGTTCTTC. Translating gives CASSNRGPYNEQFF.

This clonotype was recorded a few times. Being one base from a much bigger clone, this may be a read error. V gene TRBV6-5 combines with J gene TRBJ1-5; 9 bases agree with TRBD1. Losses at the gene ends were 4 bases for V and 5 bases for J; bases not matched to a gene: 6. The CDR3 is 15 residues long. Germline V CDR1 and CDR2: MNHEY, SVGAGI. The CDR3 bases are TGTGCCAGCAGTTGGACAGGGGTTCAAGATCAGCCCCAGCATTTT. This sequence encodes CASSWTGVQDQPQHF.